This note documents a single T cell receptor beta chain sequence. This clone's antigen is unknown. Base qualities are not recorded, but no much larger clone differs from it by a single base. The sample is drawn from a study of cytomegalovirus exposure and HLA in healthy donors (dated by TCRdb to about 2017). Background for the entire study: An earlier analysis of 550 to 700 of the donors reported roughly 270 Gb of sequence data and roughly 110 million unique TCR beta sequences from some 180 million T cells. An early release that covered some 640 HLA-typed donors contained 250 to 350 gigabases of sequencing data and roughly 84 million unique TCR sequences. The genetic ancestry cluster associated with self-reported Caucasian donors included over 80% of the approximately 400 genotyped donors. The study was designed to test whether signatures of past pathogen exposure could be identified by cataloging public T cell receptors. The study profiled the T cell repertoires of about 640 subjects by immunosequencing and related them to cytomegalovirus serostatus. Along with the roughly 670-subject first cohort, a separate validation cohort of over a hundred different subjects was used. To predict cytomegalovirus infection status, the study combined high-throughput TCR immunosequencing, statistical association of individual TCRs with disease status, and machine learning. A later analysis re-examined previously published TCR beta repertoires from just over 650 donors and added high-resolution HLA genotyping to investigate patterns of TCR occurrence. Rather than using new phenotypic data, the later analysis identified candidate immune exposures from TCR beta sequences and from how often those sequences occurred across donors. In an earlier analysis of about 590 of the donors, high-throughput TCR beta sequencing was used to judge whether each TCR beta V gene segment behaved as functional or pseudogenic. Donor age, sex, ethnicity and CMV serostatus were collected together with the repertoire data. A later genetic analysis used genome-wide SNP genotypes for about three fifths of the 666 donors, treating that subset as a discovery cohort. All discovery cohort repertoires had been generated using a single sequencing platform. HLA typing included class I and class II loci at four-digit resolution. Typing coverage differed by locus: A, B, C, DRB1 and DQB1 were typed in about 629-640 donors, DQA1 in 522, DPA1 in some 600, and DPB1 in 450 to 480. Several DR-DQ haplotypes were treated as single units for association and clustering because of strong linkage in the cohort. On average, over 200,000 unique TCR beta nucleotide sequences were sequenced per donor among 398 genotyped donors of the cohort, with roughly a sixth of those sequences being non-productive. Results the study describes overall, beyond this receptor: According to a later analysis, most CMV-associated TCR beta chains appeared to be HLA-restricted, and the HLA associations seemed to be driven largely by CMV exposure. The study listed 164 TCR beta chains as associated with cytomegalovirus. Correlated functional status among segregating V segments might reflect linkage disequilibrium, but an unknown experimental factor could not be ruled out. A cluster of highly shared sequence variants was judged likely to be a technical artifact of the sequencing pipeline. A later analysis reported that several top co-occurrence clusters appeared linked to parvovirus B19, influenza, CMV and Epstein-Barr virus. In an earlier analysis of around 600 of the donors, most TCR beta V segments appeared in productive rearrangements about 90% or about 30% of the time, broadly matching IMGT annotations. According to the authors, the approach could potentially be generalized to other disease states and immunological phenotypes. Most TCR sequences were observed very rarely across donors, whereas some public TCRs were present in many individuals. Strong co-occurrence of HLA alleles, especially DR and DQ, made assigning TCR associations to individual alleles difficult. Some IMGT-functional V segments, including TRBV6-2 and TRBV6-3, could not be distinguished by the 87-base-pair reads and were therefore excluded. CMV serostatus was the only immune exposure information available for the cohort. Sequencing depth was assumed to be roughly uniform across donors in the presence/absence analyses, though that assumption may not hold. A later analysis found that TCR association rates varied across HLA loci, with DRB1 alleles showing the most associated TCRs and HLA-C alleles the fewest. The cohort was sequenced for TCR beta chains only, and without alpha or paired-chain data the features that could be detected were limited. A further reported finding was that TCR beta sequences accurately predicted the HLA-A and HLA-B alleles for most subjects in the first cohort. A few of the identified cytomegalovirus-associated TCR beta chains were confirmed in vitro to be specific for cytomegalovirus antigens. In a later genetic analysis, fewer N-insertions in productive TCRs were reported among donors in an Asian-associated ancestry cluster than the roughly 640-donor mean. Compared with equally common non-associated chains, HLA-associated TCR beta chains in a later analysis were more clonally expanded and had lower generation probabilities. Cytomegalovirus status was reported to be diagnosed by the classifier with high specificity and sensitivity in both the original and validation cohorts. Specific HLA alleles were associated with some 15,000 TCR beta sequences at a false discovery rate of 0.05 in a later analysis. Over 15 rarely observed V segments, including chromosome 9 orphons, were excluded from the earlier analysis of several hundred of the donors because counts were too low. V-gene and J-gene trimming of TCR beta chains was associated with a missense DCLRE1C variant in a later genetic analysis, and the association was replicated in an independent cohort. HLA typing was unavailable for some donors at each locus, so association tests used only the typed subset.

In the germline V gene, CDR1 corresponds to MNHNS and CDR2 to SASEGT. The junction carries 6 bases between V and J, which are trimmed by 6 bases and 0 bases respectively. Measured from the cysteine to the phenylalanine, the CDR3 is 13 residues long. Just CDR3 DNA is preserved here, 39 bases in frame from base 1. Library prep was done by the immunoSEQ multiplex PCR assay. A mixture of 60 forward primers for TCR Vbeta segments and 13 reverse primers for TCR Jbeta segments was used in the multiplex PCR. The CDR3 region of rearranged TCR beta genes was amplified from genomic DNA with a multiplex PCR assay. The Illumina HiSeq System was used to sequence the amplified TCR beta libraries as 87-base-pair reads. Under the source paper's analysis protocol: In a later analysis, roughly 80 million unique TCR beta chains were counted across the 500 to 850 repertoires, and around 10 million of these chains were shared by at least two donors. A nearest-neighbor algorithm error-corrected the raw reads and collapsed the reads into unique sequences, merging closely related sequences to remove PCR and sequencing errors. Alignment of CDR3 sequences to IMGT reference sequences was used to assign V, D and J gene segments. Each retained sequence needed at least a six-nucleotide match to both a V gene segment and a J gene segment. Rearrangements were classified as productive when the CDR3 lacked stop codons and remained in frame with V and J, and all other rearrangements were classified as non-productive. Following IMGT convention, CDR3 was defined as the stretch from the second conserved V-encoded cysteine up to the conserved J-encoded phenylalanine. The earlier analysis of about 620 of the donors excluded sequences that lacked an unambiguous match to a single V gene segment. In an earlier analysis of a few hundred of the donors, V segments were called functional above 56.7% productive rearrangements and were called segregating when the between-donor standard deviation exceeded 5%. A statistical classification framework was built to diagnose cytomegalovirus status from the catalog of TCR beta chain sequences. V and J gene assignment, in a later analysis, came from comparing TCR nucleotide sequences with IMGT/GENE-DB human TR gene sequences. The TCRdist pipeline was used in a later analysis to assign CDR3 sequences and most-parsimonious VDJ recombination scenarios. In a later analysis, each TCR beta chain was defined by its CDR3 amino acid sequence together with its V-gene family, and reads lacking a unique V-gene family were excluded. In a later analysis, fewer than 600 highly shared, low-generation-probability nucleotide sequences were removed to address suspected cross-contamination and a sequencing artifact. A later analysis calculated a clonal expansion index for each public chain from normalized within-repertoire ranks of inferred template counts. In a later analysis, generation probabilities were computed using a VDJ recombination model fitted to out-of-frame rearrangements, and the results were checked against IGoR. In a later analysis, TCR-TCR, TCR-HLA and TCR-CMV co-occurrence was scored with hypergeometric tests, and a repertoire-size bias correction was applied to TCR pairs. False discovery rates were estimated in a later analysis by permuting HLA or CMV assignments 20 times. In a later analysis, co-occurring TCRs were grouped using DBSCAN, and TCRdist sequence similarity was added for clustering within HLA-allele-positive subsets. For co-occurrence clustering, repertoires with fewer than 30,000 or more than 120,000 public chains were excluded, along with a handful of repertoires with anomalous nucleotide sharing. TCRdb retrieved this table from immuneACCESS and kept in-frame rearrangements only. Not all clones are present; in checked studies, unresolved V genes account for under half, and no reason is known for the remainder. The V and J calls and clone size are taken from that table; D and trimming were inferred from the DNA. A total of 150,000 to 200,000 clones appear in this sample, about 75% of them only once. Roughly 13% of the sample is in the top ten clones.

The cohort was made up of 500 to 800 healthy bone marrow donors. At the time of sampling, all cohort members were nominally healthy, though unrecorded immune exposures were likely present. The donor tested CMV seropositive and was one of the 289 seropositive cohort members. Each donor provided a peripheral blood sample, and peripheral blood mononuclear cells were used for TCR beta sequencing. The Qiagen DNeasy Blood Extraction Kit was used to extract genomic DNA from the blood cell samples. The sequencing sample was made of PBMCs. The chain is encoded by TRBV6-1 joined to TRBJ1-3, with the D gene uncertain. The clonotype was recovered from a man aged 45-65 years in good health and CMV-seropositive. The nucleotide sequence is given as TGTGCCAGCAGACACGACTCTGGAAACACCATATATTTT. It translates as CASRHDSGNTIYF.